This TCR beta chain is drawn from a study of T cells expressing NK-cell markers. TCRdb reprocessed the 5' RACE reads and reports one entry per CDR3 protein, with no DNA. Listed are 500,000 to 700,000 distinct CDR3 sequences; approximately 3.6% falls within the top ten. Germline CDR1 is SQVTM and CDR2 is ANQGSEA. CDR3 length: 14 residues. The chain joins TRBV29-1 to TRBJ2-3; TCRdb's assignment of TRBD1 cannot be checked, as there is no DNA. This sequence originates from a man younger than 35 in good health. Specimen: blood T cells: a sorted CD56 or NKG2C T cell subset, CD4+ or CD8+ T cells, or bulk PBMC T cells (not recorded which). This CDR3 is CSVENRISTDTQYF.